This TCR beta chain was identified during a study of spatial heterogeneity in lung cancer. Whole-study context: A strong correlation was found between TCR transcript counts in tumor regions and a T cell module score derived from matched bulk RNA-seq. Raw sequencing reads included, on average, more than 9.5 appearances of each unique TCR and UMI combination.

Overall study results and limits: Counts that tracked tumor mutation counts were those of expanded intratumoral alpha and beta TCRs.

A unique molecular identifier was carried by every single TCR cDNA molecule. Via MiXCR, TCRdb re-called the 5' RACE reads, giving one row per CDR3 protein. The table records about 100,000 distinct CDR3 sequences, 4% to 4.5% of them present only once. This clonotype has ten or more counts. Its antigen is undetermined. Germline lookup yields CDR1 SQVTM and CDR2 ANQGSEA. V was shortened by 8 bases and J by 0 bases, with 14 bases between the two germline ends. CDR3 length: 14 residues. Described time point: sample taken at primary tumor resection. This receptor was identified in a male donor with early-stage non-small cell lung cancer. Sequenced here: lung tumor tissue, sampled at surgery. The gene calls are TRBV29-1 and TRBJ1-3, with TRBD1 as a possible D gene (5 bases). This CDR3 reads CSTRDGSSGNTIYF. CDR3 DNA sequence: TGCAGCACCCGGGACGGGAGCTCTGGAAACACCATATATTTT.